This TCR beta chain was recovered during a study of T cells after yellow fever vaccination. This CDR3 has 16 residues. The trim removed 4 bases at V and 3 bases at J, leaving 7 bases unmatched. Germline V CDR1 and CDR2: SGHRS, YFSETQ. TCRdb analysed the 5' RACE reads with MiXCR anew, one entry per CDR3 protein. The data contain roughly 310,000 distinct CDR3 sequences, roughly 9.4% of them singletons. Sequenced material: PBMCs, taken on the day of the first yellow fever vaccination. The receptor comes from a man aged 18-30 years who received the YFV17D yellow fever vaccine. The chain employs TRBV5-1 and TRBJ2-5; 12 bases agree with TRBD1. In nucleotides, the CDR3 is TGCGCCAGCAGCCGGACCGGGACAGGGGGCGAAGAGACCCAGTACTTC. Translated: CASSRTGTGGEETQYF.